The source of this TCR beta chain is a study of cytomegalovirus exposure and HLA in healthy donors. Study-wide background: Early release data held some 79 million unique TCRs from HLA-typed donors. Regarding the study as a whole: In a later analysis, TCR beta V- and J-gene trimming showed a link to a missense DCLRE1C variant. A later analysis found most CMV-associated TCR beta chains apparently HLA-restricted. Apart from CMV serostatus, no immune exposure information was available.

V shed 3 bases, J shed 4 bases, and the junction held 5 bases outside the gene matches. CDR3 length: 14 amino acids. Germline CDR1 SGDLS, CDR2 YYNGEE. Vbeta (60) and Jbeta (13) primers were used in the PCR. The assay was immunoSEQ multiplex PCR, and TCRdb's table has in-frame clones only and misses some. The sample records 150,000 to 200,000 clones, 65% to 80% being singletons. On this clone itself: The antigen is not known.

This receptor was taken from a woman in her 30s in good health and CMV-seronegative. V usage is TRBV9 and J usage is TRBJ2-7, with 9 bases that match TRBD1. The sequenced material came from PBMCs. In DNA form, the CDR3 reads TGTGCCAGCAGCGGAACAGGGGGCTCTTACGAGCAGTACTTC. Protein sequence: CASSGTGGSYEQYF.